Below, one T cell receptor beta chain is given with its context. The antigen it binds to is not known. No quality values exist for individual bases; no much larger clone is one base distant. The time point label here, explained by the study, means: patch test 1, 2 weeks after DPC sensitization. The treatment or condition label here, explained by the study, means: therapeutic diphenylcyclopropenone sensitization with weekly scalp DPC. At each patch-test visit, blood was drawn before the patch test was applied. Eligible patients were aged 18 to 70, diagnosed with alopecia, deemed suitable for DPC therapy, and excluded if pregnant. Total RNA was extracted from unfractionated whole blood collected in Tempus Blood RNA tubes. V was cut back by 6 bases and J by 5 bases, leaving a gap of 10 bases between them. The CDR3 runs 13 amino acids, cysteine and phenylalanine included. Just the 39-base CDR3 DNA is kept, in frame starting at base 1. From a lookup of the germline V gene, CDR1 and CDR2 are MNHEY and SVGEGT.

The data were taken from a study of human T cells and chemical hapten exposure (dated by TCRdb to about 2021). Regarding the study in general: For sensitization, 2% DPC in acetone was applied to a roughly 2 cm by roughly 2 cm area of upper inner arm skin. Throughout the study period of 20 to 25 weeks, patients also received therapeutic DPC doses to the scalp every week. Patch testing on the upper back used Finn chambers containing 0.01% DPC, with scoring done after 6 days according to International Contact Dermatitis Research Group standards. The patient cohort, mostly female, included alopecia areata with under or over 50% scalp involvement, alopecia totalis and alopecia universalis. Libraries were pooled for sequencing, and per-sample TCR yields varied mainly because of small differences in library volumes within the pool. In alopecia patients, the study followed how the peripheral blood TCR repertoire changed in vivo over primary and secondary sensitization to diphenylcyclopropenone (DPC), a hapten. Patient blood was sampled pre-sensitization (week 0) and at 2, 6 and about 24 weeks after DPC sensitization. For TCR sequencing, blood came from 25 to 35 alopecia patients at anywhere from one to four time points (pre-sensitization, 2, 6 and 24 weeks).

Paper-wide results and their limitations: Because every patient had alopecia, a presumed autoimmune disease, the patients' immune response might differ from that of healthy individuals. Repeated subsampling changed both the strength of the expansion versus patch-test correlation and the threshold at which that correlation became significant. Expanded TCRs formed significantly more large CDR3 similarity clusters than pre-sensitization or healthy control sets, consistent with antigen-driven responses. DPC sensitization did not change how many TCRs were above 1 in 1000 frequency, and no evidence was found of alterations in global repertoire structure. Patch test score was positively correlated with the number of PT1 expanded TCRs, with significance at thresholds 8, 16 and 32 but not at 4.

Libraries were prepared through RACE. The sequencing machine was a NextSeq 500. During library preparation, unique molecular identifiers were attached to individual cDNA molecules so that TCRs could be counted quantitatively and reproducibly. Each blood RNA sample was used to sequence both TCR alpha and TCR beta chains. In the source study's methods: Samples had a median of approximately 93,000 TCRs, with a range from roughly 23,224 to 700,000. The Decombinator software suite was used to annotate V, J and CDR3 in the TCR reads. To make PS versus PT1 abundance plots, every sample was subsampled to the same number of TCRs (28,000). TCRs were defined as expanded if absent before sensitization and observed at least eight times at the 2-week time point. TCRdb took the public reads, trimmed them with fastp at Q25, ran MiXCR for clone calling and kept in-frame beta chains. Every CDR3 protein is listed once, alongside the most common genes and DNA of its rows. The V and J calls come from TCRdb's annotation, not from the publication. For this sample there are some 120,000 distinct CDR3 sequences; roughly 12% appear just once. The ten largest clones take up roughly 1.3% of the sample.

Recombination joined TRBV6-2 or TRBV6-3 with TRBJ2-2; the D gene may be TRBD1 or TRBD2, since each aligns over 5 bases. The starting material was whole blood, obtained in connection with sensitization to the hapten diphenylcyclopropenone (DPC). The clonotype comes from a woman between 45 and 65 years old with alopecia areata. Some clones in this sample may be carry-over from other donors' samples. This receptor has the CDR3 CASRMGVTGELFF. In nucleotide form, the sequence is TGTGCCAGCAGGATGGGGGTAACCGGGGAGCTGTTTTTT.